A selection of T cell receptor beta chains follows, all from one sample in a study of blood T cells in healthy people across ages. TCRdb itself ran the 5' RACE reads through MiXCR, one entry per CDR3 protein. The profile shows around 940,000 distinct CDR3 sequences, 45% to 60% of them singletons. Sequences were obtained from blood. The receptors stem from a woman aged 60-70 years in good health. Both conserved end residues are part of each CDR3. Fields, in order: J gene, V gene, CDR3 protein.

J: TRBJ2-5
V: TRBV4-2
CDR3: CASSQVRGGTSYNEQYF

J: TRBJ2-7
V: TRBV2
CDR3: CASNVDRSSYEQYF

J: TRBJ2-3
V: TRBV21-1
CDR3: CASSNHLRARTSTDTQYF

J: TRBJ2-5
V: TRBV30
CDR3: CASSGREQETQYF

J: TRBJ1-4
V: TRBV12-3/TRBV12-4
CDR3: CASSFPNEKLFF

J: TRBJ2-5
V: TRBV7-6
CDR3: CASSLATPGLAGYQETQYF

J: TRBJ2-5
V: TRBV7-7
CDR3: CASSSPALETQYF

J: TRBJ2-7
V: TRBV28
CDR3: CASTLRQPNLYEQYF

J: TRBJ2-5
V: TRBV4-1
CDR3: CASSQGTSEGETQYF

J: TRBJ2-3
V: TRBV11-2
CDR3: CASIRSREAYNTQYF

J: TRBJ2-5
V: TRBV6-5
CDR3: CATRTPGRETQYF

J: TRBJ1-2
V: TRBV5-4
CDR3: CASSPIPREGYTF

J: TRBJ2-7
V: TRBV2
CDR3: CASESSGRLRTYEQYF

J: TRBJ2-2
V: TRBV28
CDR3: CASRPVGGGMKLFF

J: TRBJ2-5
V: TRBV6-2/TRBV6-3
CDR3: CASSYRLGVYERYF

J: TRBJ2-1
V: TRBV6-2/TRBV6-3
CDR3: CASSYIGRGNEQFF

J: TRBJ2-7
V: TRBV9
CDR3: CASSGGLADSSYEQYF

J: TRBJ2-3
V: TRBV6-1
CDR3: CASSEARRFTDTQYF

J: TRBJ2-3
V: TRBV24-1
CDR3: CATSDLQRSSTDTQYF

J: TRBJ2-5
V: TRBV24-1
CDR3: CATSDPRDRDQETQYF

J: TRBJ2-4
V: TRBV29-1
CDR3: CSVVPGSIQYF

J: TRBJ2-4
V: TRBV18
CDR3: CASSPRQLEQYF

J: TRBJ2-6
V: TRBV4-1
CDR3: CASSQVGRGLSGANVLTF

J: TRBJ1-2
V: TRBV4-2
CDR3: CASSQDKNRGSNYGNTF

J: TRBJ2-7
V: TRBV10-3
CDR3: CAISGSAAGAYEQYF

J: TRBJ1-6
V: TRBV7-2
CDR3: CASRSGGLTSPLHF

J: TRBJ2-6
V: TRBV20-1
CDR3: CSASGGGTSGANVLTF

J: TRBJ2-7
V: TRBV6-6
CDR3: CASSQGQVGLGDEQYF

J: TRBJ2-7
V: TRBV7-2
CDR3: CASSLGIAGGPYEQYF